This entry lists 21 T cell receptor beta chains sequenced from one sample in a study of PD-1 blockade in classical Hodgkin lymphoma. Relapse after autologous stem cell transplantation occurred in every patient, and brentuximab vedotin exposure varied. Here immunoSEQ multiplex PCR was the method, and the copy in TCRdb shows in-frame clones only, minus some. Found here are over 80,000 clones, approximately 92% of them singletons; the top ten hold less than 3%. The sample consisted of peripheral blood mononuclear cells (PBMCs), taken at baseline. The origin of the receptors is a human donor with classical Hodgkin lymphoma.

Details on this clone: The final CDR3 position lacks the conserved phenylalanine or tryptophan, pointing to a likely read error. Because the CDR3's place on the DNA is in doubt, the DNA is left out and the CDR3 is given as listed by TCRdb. CDR3 sequence reads: CASSLVGL. The rearrangement uses TRBV11-2 and TRBJ1-3. Counting both end residues, the CDR3 totals 8 amino acids. CDR1 and CDR2 from the germline V gene are SGHAT and FQNNGV.

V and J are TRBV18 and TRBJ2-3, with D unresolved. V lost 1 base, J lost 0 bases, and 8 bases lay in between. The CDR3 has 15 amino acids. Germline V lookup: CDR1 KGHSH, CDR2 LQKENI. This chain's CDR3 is CASSPLATSTDTQYF. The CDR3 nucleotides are TGTGCCAGCTCACCACTAGCTACGAGCACAGATACGCAGTATTTT.

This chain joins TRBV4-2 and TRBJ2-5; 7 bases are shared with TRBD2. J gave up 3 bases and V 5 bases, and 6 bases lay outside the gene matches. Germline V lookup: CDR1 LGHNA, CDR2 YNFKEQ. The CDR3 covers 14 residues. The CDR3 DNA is TGTGCCAGCAGCAGAACCCTAGCGGAAGAGACCCAGTACTTC. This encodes CASSRTLAEETQYF.

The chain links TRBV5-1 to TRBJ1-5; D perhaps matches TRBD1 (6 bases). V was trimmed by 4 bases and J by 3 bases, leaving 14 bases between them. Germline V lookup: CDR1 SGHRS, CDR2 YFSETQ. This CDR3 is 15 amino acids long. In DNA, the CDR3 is TGCGCCAGCAGCCAGACAGGTTCCTTCAATCAGCCCCAGCATTTT. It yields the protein CASSQTGSFNQPQHF. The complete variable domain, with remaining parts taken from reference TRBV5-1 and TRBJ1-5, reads KAGVTQTPRYLIKTRGQQVTLSCSPISGHRSVSWYQQTPGQGLQFLFEYFSETQRNKGNFPGRFSGRQFSNSRSEMNVSTLELGDSALYLCASSQTGSFNQPQHFGDGTRLSIL.

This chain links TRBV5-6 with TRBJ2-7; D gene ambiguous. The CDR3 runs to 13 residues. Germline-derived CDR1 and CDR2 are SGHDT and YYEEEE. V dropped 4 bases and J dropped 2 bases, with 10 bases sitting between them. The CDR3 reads CASSPGHTYEQYF. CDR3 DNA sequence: TGTGCCAGCAGCCCCGGGCATACCTACGAGCAGTACTTC.

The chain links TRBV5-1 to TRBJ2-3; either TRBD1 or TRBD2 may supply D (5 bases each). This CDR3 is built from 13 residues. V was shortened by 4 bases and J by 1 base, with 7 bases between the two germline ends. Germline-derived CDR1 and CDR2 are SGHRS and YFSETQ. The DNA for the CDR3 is TGCGCCAGCAGCAGGGACGGCACAGATACGCAGTATTTT. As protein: CASSRDGTDTQYF. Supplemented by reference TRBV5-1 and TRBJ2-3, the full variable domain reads KAGVTQTPRYLIKTRGQQVTLSCSPISGHRSVSWYQQTPGQGLQFLFEYFSETQRNKGNFPGRFSGRQFSNSRSEMNVSTLELGDSALYLCASSRDGTDTQYFGPGTRLTVL.

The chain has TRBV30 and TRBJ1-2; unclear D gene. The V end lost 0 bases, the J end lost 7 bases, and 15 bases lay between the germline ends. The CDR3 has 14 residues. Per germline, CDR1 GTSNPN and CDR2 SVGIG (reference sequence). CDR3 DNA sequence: TGTGCCTGGAGTGTAGTAAGGGAAGAGGGTGGCTACACCTTC. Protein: CAWSVVREEGGYTF.

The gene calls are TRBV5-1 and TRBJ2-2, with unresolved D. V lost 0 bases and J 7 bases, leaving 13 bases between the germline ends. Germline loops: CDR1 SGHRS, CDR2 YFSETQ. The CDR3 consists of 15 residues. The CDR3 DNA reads TGCGCCAGCAGCTTGGAGGCAGGTCCTGGCGGGGAGCTGTTTTTT. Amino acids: CASSLEAGPGGELFF.

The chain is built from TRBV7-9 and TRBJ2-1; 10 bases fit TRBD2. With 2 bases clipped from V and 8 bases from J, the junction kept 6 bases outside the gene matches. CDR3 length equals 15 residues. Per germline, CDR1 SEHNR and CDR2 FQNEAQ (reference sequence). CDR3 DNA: TGTGCCAGCAGCTTACCCAGCGGGAGGGCATATGAGCAGTTCTTC. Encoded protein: CASSLPSGRAYEQFF.

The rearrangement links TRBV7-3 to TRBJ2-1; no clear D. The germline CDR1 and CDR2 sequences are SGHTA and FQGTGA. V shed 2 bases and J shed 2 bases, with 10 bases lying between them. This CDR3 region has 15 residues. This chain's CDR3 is CASSLDQIAYNEQFF. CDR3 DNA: TGTGCCAGCAGCTTAGATCAGATAGCCTACAATGAGCAGTTCTTC. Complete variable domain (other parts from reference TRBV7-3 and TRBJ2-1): GAGVSQTPSNKVTEKGKYVELRCDPISGHTALYWYRQSLGQGPEFLIYFQGTGAADDSGLPNDRFFAVRPEGSVSTLKIQRTERGDSAVYLCASSLDQIAYNEQFFGPGTRLTVL.

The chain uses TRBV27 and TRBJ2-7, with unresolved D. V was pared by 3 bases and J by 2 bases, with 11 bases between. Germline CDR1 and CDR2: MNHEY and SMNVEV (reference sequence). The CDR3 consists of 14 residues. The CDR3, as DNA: TGTGCCAGCAGTTTTGGTGTCAGTCCCTACGAGCAGTACTTC. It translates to CASSFGVSPYEQYF.

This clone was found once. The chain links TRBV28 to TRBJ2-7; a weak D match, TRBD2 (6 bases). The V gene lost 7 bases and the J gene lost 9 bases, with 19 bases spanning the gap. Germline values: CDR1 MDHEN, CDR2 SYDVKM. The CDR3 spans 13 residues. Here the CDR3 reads CASKVGGSPRQYF. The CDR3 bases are TGTGCCAGCAAGGTGGGAGGCTCACCGAGGCAGTACTTC.

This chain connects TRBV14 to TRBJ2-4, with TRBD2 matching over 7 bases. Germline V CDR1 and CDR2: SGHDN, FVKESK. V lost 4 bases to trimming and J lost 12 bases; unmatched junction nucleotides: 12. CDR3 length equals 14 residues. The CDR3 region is CASSPRGRVRDQYF. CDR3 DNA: TGTGCCAGCAGCCCACGGGGGAGGGTGCGGGATCAGTACTTC.

This chain's CDR3 is CASSYSAAGATYEQYF. CDR3 nucleotide sequence: TGTGCCAGCAGTTACTCTGCGGCGGGAGCTACCTACGAGCAGTACTTC. The chain employs TRBV6-6 and TRBJ2-7, with TRBD2 matching over 7 bases. CDR3 length: 16 amino acids. After removal of 0 bases from V and 2 bases from J, the junction contained 7 bases not matched to a gene. Germline-derived CDR1 and CDR2 are MNHNY and SVGAGI (reference sequence).

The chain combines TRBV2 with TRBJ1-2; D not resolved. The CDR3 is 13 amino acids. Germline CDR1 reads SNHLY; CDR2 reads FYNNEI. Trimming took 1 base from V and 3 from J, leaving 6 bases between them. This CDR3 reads CASSEGADYGYTF. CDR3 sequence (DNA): TGTGCCAGCAGTGAAGGGGCGGACTATGGCTACACCTTC.

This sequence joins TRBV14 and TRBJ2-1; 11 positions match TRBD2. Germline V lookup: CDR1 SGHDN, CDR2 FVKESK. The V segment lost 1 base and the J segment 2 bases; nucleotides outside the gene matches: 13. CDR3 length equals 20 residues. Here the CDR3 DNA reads TGTGCCAGCAGCCAAGTTGAGGGACTAGCGGCCATGCCTCCCTACAATGAGCAGTTCTTC. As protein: CASSQVEGLAAMPPYNEQFF. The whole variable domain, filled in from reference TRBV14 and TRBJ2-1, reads EAGVTQFPSHSVIEKGQTVTLRCDPISGHDNLYWYRRVMGKEIKFLLHFVKESKQDESGMPNNRFLAERTGGTYSTLKVQPAELEDSGVYFCASSQVEGLAAMPPYNEQFFGPGTRLTVL.

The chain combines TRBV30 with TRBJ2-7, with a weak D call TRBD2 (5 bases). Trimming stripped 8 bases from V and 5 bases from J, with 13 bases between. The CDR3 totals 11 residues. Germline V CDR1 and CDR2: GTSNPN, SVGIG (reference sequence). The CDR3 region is CARRRGNEQYF. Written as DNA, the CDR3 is TGTGCCCGAAGACGGGGAAACGAGCAGTACTTC.

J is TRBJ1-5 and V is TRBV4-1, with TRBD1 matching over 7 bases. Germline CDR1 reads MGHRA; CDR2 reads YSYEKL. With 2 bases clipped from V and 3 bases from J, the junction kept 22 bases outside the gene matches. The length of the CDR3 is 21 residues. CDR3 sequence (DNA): TGCGCCAGCAGCCAACCGCCGACGACAGGGAGGATCCCCATATTCAATCAGCCCCAGCATTTT. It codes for CASSQPPTTGRIPIFNQPQHF.

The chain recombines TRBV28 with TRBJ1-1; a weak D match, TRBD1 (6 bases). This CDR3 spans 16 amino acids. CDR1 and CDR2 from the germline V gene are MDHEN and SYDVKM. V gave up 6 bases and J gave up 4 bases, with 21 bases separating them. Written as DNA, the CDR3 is TGTGCCAGCAGATCTATTGTCAGGGGACCGGCCACTGAAGCTTTCTTT. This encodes CASRSIVRGPATEAFF.

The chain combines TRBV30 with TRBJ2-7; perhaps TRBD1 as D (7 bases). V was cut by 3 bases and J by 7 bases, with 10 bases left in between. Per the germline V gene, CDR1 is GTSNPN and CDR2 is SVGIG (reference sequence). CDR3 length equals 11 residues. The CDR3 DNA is TGTGCCTGGAGCAGGGGGGAGGAGCAGTACTTC. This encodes CAWSRGEEQYF.

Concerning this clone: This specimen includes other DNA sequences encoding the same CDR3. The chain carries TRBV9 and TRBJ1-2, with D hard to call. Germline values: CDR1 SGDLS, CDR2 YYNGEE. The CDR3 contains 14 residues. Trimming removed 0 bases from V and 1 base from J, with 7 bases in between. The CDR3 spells CASSVGQINYGYTF. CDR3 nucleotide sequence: TGTGCCAGCAGCGTAGGGCAAATTAACTATGGCTACACCTTC.